This T cell receptor beta chain derives from a study of blood T cell repertoires in COVID-19. Overall study: Samples taken during acute and convalescent COVID-19 were collected in the United States, Italy and Spain. Sample material is recorded as cDNA or gDNA derived from T cells, B-cell-depleted T cells, or PBMCs.

Per germline, CDR1 KGHSH and CDR2 LQKENI. With 2 bases clipped from V and 5 bases from J, the junction kept 8 bases outside the gene matches. CDR3 size: 15 residues. Authors' data handling: Scientists estimated how many nucleated cells there were by amplifying reference gene primers. Here immunoSEQ multiplex PCR was the method, and the copy in TCRdb shows in-frame clones only, minus some. The V and J calls and clone size are taken from that table; D and trimming were inferred from the DNA. Seen here are 250,000 to 300,000 clones, about nine tenths observed once, and the top ten hold roughly 2.4%. This TCR was sampled from a woman in her forties or fifties who had recovered from COVID-19. V and J are TRBV18 and TRBJ2-7, with 8 bases fitting TRBD1. Material: peripheral blood. The CDR3, as DNA: TGTGCCAGCTCACCAATCCCCCAGGGGGCCCACGAGCAGTACTTC. This translates into CASSPIPQGAHEQYF. Looking up the rest from reference TRBV18 and TRBJ2-7 gives the full variable domain: NAGVMQNPRHLVRRRGQEARLRCSPMKGHSHVYWYRQLPEEGLKFMVYLQKENIIDESGMPKERFSAEFPKEGPSILRIQQVVRGDSAAYFCASSPIPQGAHEQYFGPGTRLTVT.